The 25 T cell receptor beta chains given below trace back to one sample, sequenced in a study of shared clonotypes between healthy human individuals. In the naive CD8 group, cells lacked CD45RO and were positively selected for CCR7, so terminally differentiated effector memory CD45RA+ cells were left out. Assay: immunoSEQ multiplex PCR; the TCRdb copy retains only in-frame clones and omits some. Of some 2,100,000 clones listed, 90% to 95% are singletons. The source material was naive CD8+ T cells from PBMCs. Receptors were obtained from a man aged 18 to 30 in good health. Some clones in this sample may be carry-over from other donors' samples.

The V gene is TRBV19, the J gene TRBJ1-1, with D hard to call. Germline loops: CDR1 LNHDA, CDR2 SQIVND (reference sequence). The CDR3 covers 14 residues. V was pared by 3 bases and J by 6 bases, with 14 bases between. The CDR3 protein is CASSILAGSPEAFF. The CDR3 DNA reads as TGTGCCAGTAGTATTTTAGCGGGGAGCCCTGAAGCTTTCTTT.

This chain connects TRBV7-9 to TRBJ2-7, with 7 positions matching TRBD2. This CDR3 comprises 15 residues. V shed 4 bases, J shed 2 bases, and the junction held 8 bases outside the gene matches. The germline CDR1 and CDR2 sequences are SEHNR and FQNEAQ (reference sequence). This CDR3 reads CASSSRSGATYEQYF. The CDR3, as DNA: TGTGCCAGCAGCTCCAGGAGCGGGGCAACCTACGAGCAGTACTTC.

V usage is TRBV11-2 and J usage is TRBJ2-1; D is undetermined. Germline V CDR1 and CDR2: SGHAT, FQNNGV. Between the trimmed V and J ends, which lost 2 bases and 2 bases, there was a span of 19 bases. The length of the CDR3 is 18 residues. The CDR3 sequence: CASSLNSWDRRPYNEQFF. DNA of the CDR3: TGTGCCAGCAGCTTAAACAGCTGGGATAGGCGTCCCTACAATGAGCAGTTCTTC. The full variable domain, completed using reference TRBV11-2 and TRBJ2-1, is EAGVAQSPRYKIIEKRQSVAFWCNPISGHATLYWYQQILGQGPKLLIQFQNNGVVDDSQLPKDRFSAERLKGVDSTLKIQPAKLEDSAVYLCASSLNSWDRRPYNEQFFGPGTRLTVL.

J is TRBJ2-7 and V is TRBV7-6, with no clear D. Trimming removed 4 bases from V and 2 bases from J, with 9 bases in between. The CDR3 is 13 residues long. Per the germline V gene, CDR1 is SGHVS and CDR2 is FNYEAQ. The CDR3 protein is CASSSSAPYEQYF. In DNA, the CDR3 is TGTGCCAGCAGCTCCAGCGCCCCCTACGAGCAGTACTTC.

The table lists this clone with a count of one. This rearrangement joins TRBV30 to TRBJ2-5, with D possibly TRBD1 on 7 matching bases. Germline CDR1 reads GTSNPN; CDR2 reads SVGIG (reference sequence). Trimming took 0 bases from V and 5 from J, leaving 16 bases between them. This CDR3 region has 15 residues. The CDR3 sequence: CAWSVDRAGYETQYF. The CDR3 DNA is TGTGCCTGGAGTGTAGACAGGGCGGGGTATGAGACCCAGTACTTC.

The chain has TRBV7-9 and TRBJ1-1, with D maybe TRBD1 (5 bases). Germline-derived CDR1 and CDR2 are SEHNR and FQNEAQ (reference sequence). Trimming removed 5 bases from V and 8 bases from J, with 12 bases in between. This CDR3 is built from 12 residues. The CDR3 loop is CASSHGTEEAFF. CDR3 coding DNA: TGTGCCAGCAGCCATGGGACCGAAGAAGCTTTCTTT.

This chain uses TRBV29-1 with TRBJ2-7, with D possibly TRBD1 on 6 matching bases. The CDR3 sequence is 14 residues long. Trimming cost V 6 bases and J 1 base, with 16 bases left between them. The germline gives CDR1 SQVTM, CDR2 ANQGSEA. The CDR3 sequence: CSVLGQGVSYEQYF. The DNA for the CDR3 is TGCAGCGTGCTGGGACAAGGGGTTTCCTACGAGCAGTACTTC.

The CDR3 nucleotides read TGTGCCAGCAGCCCCCGGGACAGTAGGTCCTACAATGAGCAGTTCTTC. Its translation: CASSPRDSRSYNEQFF. V usage is TRBV11-2 and J usage is TRBJ2-1, with TRBD1 identical over 7 bases. After removal of 5 bases from V and 1 base from J, the junction contained 8 bases not matched to a gene. Germline CDR1 reads SGHAT; CDR2 reads FQNNGV. The CDR3 is made up of 16 amino acids.

The CDR3 loop is CASSLIGGYEQYF. CDR3 DNA: TGTGCCAGCAGCTTAATTGGGGGCTACGAGCAGTACTTC. V gene TRBV7-9 combines with J gene TRBJ2-7; TRBD1 or TRBD2 may be the D gene (5 bases each). Trimming took off 2 bases at V and 3 bases at J, with 8 bases between the two ends. The CDR3 spans 13 residues. CDR1 and CDR2 (germline): SEHNR, FQNEAQ (reference sequence).

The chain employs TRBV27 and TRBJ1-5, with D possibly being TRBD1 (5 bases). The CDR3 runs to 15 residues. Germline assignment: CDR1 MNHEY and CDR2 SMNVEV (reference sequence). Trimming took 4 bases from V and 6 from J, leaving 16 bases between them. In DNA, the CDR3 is TGTGCCAGCAGTTCCCGCGAGGGGTTTGGTCAGCCCCAGCATTTT. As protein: CASSSREGFGQPQHF.

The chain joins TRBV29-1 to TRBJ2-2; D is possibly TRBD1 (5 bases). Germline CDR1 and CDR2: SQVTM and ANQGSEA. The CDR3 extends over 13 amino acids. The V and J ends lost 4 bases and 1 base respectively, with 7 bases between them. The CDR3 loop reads CSVAQGNTGELFF. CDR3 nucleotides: TGCAGCGTTGCCCAGGGGAACACCGGGGAGCTGTTTTTT.

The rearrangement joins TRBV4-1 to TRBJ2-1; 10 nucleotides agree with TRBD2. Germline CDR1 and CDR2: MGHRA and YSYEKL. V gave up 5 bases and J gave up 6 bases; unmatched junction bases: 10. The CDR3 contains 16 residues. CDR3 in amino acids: CASSVASGRVGNEQFF. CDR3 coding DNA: TGCGCCAGCAGCGTGGCGAGCGGGAGGGTGGGCAATGAGCAGTTCTTC.

For the CDR3, the DNA is TGTGCCAGCAGTTTACGACTAGCGGGATTCTACGAGCAGTACTTC. It encodes CASSLRLAGFYEQYF. This sequence joins TRBV27 and TRBJ2-7; 11 positions match TRBD2. CDR3 length: 15 amino acids. The V gene end was trimmed by 2 bases and the J gene end by 3 bases; junction bases not matched to a gene: 3. CDR1 and CDR2 from the germline V gene are MNHEY and SMNVEV (reference sequence).

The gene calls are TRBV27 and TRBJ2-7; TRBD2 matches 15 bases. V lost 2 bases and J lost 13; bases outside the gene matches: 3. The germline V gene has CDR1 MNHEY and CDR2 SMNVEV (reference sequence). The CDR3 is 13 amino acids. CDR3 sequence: CASSLGLAGGRYF. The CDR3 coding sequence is TGTGCCAGCAGTTTAGGACTAGCGGGAGGGCGTTACTTC.

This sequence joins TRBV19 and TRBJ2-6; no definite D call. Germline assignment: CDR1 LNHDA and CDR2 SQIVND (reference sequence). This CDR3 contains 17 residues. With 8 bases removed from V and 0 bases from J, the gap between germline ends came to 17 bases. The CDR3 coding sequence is TGTGCCAGTCTCCCCCGGGCCGGACCCTCTGGGGCCAACGTCCTGACTTTC. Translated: CASLPRAGPSGANVLTF.

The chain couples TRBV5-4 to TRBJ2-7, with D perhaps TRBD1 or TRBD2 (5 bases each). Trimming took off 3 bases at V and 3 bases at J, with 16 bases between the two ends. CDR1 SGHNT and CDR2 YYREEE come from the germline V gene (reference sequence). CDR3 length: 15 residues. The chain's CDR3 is CASSSAFEGNYEQYF. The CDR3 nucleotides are TGTGCCAGCAGCTCGGCCTTTGAGGGGAACTACGAGCAGTACTTC.

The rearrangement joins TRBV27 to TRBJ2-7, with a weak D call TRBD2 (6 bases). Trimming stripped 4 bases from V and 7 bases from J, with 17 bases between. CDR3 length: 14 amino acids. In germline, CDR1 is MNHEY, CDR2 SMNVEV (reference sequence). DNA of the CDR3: TGTGCCAGCAGTTCTCTTGGGGGGACTCAAGAGCAGTACTTC. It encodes CASSSLGGTQEQYF.

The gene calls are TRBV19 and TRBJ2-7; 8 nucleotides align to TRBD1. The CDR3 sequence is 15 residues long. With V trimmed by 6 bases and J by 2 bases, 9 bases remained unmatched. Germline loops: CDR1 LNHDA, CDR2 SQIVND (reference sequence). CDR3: CASSTDRGRPYEQYF. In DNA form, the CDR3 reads TGTGCCAGTAGCACCGACAGGGGCCGCCCCTACGAGCAGTACTTC.

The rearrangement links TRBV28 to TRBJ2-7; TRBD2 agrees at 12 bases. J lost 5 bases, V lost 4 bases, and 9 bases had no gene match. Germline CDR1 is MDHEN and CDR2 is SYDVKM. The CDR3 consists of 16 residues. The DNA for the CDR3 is TGTGCCAGCAGTTCTAGCGGGAGGGCCCCCCCCCACGAGCAGTACTTC. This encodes CASSSSGRAPPHEQYF.

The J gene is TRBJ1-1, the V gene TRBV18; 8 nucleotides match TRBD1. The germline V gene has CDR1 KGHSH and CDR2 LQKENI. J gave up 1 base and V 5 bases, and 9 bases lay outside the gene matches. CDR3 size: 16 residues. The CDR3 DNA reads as TGTGCCAGCTCAGCCCTCGACAGGGGAGCGAACACTGAAGCTTTCTTT. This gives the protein CASSALDRGANTEAFF.

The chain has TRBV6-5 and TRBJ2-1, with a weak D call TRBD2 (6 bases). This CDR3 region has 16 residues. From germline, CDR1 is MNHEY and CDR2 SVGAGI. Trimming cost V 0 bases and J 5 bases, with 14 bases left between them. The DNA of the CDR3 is TGTGCCAGCAGTTACTCAACGGGGGAGAAGAACAATGAGCAGTTCTTC. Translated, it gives CASSYSTGEKNNEQFF.

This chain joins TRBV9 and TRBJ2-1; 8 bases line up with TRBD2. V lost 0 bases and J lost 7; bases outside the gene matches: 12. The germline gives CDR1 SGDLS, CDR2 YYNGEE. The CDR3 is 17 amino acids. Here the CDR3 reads CASSVGGSGILSNEQFF. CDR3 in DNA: TGTGCCAGCAGCGTAGGGGGTAGCGGGATCCTCAGTAATGAGCAGTTCTTC.

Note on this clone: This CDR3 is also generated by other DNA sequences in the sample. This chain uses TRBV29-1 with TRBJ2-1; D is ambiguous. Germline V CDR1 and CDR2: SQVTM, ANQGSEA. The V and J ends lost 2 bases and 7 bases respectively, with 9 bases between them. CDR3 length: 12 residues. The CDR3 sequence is CSVELGPNEQFF. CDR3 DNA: TGCAGCGTTGAATTAGGACCGAATGAGCAGTTCTTC.

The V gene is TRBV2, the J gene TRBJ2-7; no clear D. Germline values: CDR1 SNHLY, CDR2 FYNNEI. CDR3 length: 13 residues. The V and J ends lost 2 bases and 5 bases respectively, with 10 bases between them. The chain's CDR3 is CASSERQADEQYF. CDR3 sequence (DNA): TGTGCCAGCAGTGAAAGGCAGGCAGACGAGCAGTACTTC.

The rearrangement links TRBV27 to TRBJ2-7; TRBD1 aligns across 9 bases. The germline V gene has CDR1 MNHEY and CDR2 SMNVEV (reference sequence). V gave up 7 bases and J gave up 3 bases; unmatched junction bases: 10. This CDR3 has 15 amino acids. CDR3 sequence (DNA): TGTGCCAGCAACTCGGACAGGGGTGTTGTCTACGAGCAGTACTTC. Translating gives CASNSDRGVVYEQYF.